This is a list of T cell receptor beta chains from one sample in a study of vaccination effects on CD4 cells after COVID-19. Sequencing used immunoSEQ multiplex PCR; TCRdb keeps in-frame clones, though not all of them. The sample lists some 26,000 clones; 65% to 80% were seen once. These receptors are not linked to any known antigen. Here the sequenced sample was CD4+ T cells from PBMCs cultured without peptide, taken before COVID-19 vaccination. Receptors originate from a human donor who received a COVID-19 vaccine. Each CDR3 is given with its conserved first and last residue. The D gene is left open where the match is weak. The size entry is marked missing in some rows and otherwise reads once, few, many or a size class.

clone_size | j_call | v_call | d_call | cdr3_length | cdr3_nt | cdr3_aa
- | TRBJ2-1 | TRBV2 | TRBD1 | 14 | TGTGCCAGCACCCAGACAGGGGCGGGCAATGAGCAGTTCTTC | CASTQTGAGNEQFF
- | TRBJ2-1 | TRBV3-1/TRBV3-2 | - | 14 | TGTGCCAGCAGCCAAGTGTGGGGCAGCAATGAGCAGTTCTTC | CASSQVWGSNEQFF
- | TRBJ2-4 | TRBV28 | - | 17 | TGTGCCAGCAGTTCCCCCGGCCGAGGGTACCCCAAAAACATTCAGTACTTC | CASSSPGRGYPKNIQYF
- | TRBJ1-5 | TRBV19 | - | 13 | TGTGCCAGTAGTATAGGGTGGGGTCAGCCCCAGCATTTT | CASSIGWGQPQHF
- | TRBJ1-1 | TRBV2 | - | 13 | TGTGCCAGCAGTGTGGGGGTGAACACTGAAGCTTTCTTT | CASSVGVNTEAFF
- | TRBJ2-1 | TRBV28 | TRBD2 | 15 | TGTGCCAGCAGTACTTTCGGGGGGACCGGCAATGAGCAGTTCTTC | CASSTFGGTGNEQFF
- | TRBJ2-5 | TRBV5-4 | - | 14 | TGTGCCAGCAGCAGGACAGTCTACCAAGAGACCCAGTACTTC | CASSRTVYQETQYF
once | TRBJ1-1 | TRBV9 | - | 14 | TGTGCCAGCAGCGAGACAGCTGCCAACACTGAAGCTTTCTTT | CASSETAANTEAFF
- | TRBJ2-7 | TRBV6-6 | TRBD1 | 14 | TGTGCCAGCAGTTACTCCACAGGGGCTCACGAGCAGTACTTC | CASSYSTGAHEQYF
- | TRBJ2-3 | TRBV4-3 | - | 14 | TGCGCCAGCAGCCAAGATGTGACGGGAGTCACGCAGTATTTT | CASSQDVTGVTQYF
once | TRBJ1-1 | TRBV4-2 | TRBD1 | 15 | TGTGCCAGCAGCCAAGGTTCAGGGGGGAACACTGAAGCTTTCTTT | CASSQGSGGNTEAFF
few | TRBJ2-1 | TRBV27 | TRBD2 | 14 | TGTGCCAGCCGCGGACTAGCGGGAGGCAATGAGCAGTTCTTC | CASRGLAGGNEQFF
few | TRBJ2-1 | TRBV3-1/TRBV3-2 | - | 16 | TGTGCCAGCAGCCAACCCGGACGTTGGCGGCACAATGAGCAGTTCTTC | CASSQPGRWRHNEQFF
- | TRBJ2-3 | TRBV6-5 | TRBD1 | 15 | TGTGCCAGCAGGGGCCAGGGGGCTGGTACAGATACGCAGTATTTT | CASRGQGAGTDTQYF
once | TRBJ2-1 | TRBV25-1 | - | 14 | TGTGCCAGCAGTAAGTGGACCGTATACAATGAGCAGTTCTTC | CASSKWTVYNEQFF
- | TRBJ2-1 | TRBV18 | TRBD1 | 18 | TGTGCCAGCTCACCAGGGGGACAGTCGGGTGGCTCCTACAATGAGCAGTTCTTC | CASSPGGQSGGSYNEQFF
- | TRBJ2-7 | TRBV6-5 | - | 15 | TGTGCCAGCAGTTACTCTTTCAGGGGGGCCTACGAGCAGTACTTC | CASSYSFRGAYEQYF
- | TRBJ1-2 | TRBV19 | TRBD1 | 13 | TGTGCCAGTAGTCCCGGGACAGGGAATGGCTACACCTTC | CASSPGTGNGYTF
- | TRBJ1-1 | TRBV4-1 | - | 16 | TGCGCCAGCAGCCAAGTGTTACGGGGGCGAAACACTGAAGCTTTCTTT | CASSQVLRGRNTEAFF
- | TRBJ2-1 | TRBV7-2 | TRBD2 | 16 | TGTGCCAGCAGCTTAGTACCGGGAGGAGGCTACAATGAGCAGTTCTTC | CASSLVPGGGYNEQFF
- | TRBJ1-2 | TRBV6-2/TRBV6-3 | - | 13 | TGTGCCAGCAGTTACGAGGGCCTCTATGGCTACACCTTC | CASSYEGLYGYTF
- | TRBJ2-5 | TRBV7-9 | TRBD2 | 17 | TGTGCCAGCAGCTCCGGAGGGACTAGCGGGGGACAAGAGACCCAGTACTTC | CASSSGGTSGGQETQYF
- | TRBJ1-2 | TRBV5-1 | TRBD1 | 16 | TGCGCCAGCAGCGATCATTCCCGGACAGGGGAGGGTGGCTACACCTTC | CASSDHSRTGEGGYTF
- | TRBJ1-5 | TRBV4-1 | - | 17 | TGCGCCAGCAGCCAGTTCACAGGGAAATCAAGCAATCAGCCCCAGCATTTT | CASSQFTGKSSNQPQHF
- | TRBJ1-5 | TRBV7-2 | - | 13 | TGTGCCAGCAGCTTAGTAGCGGGTCAGCCCCAGCATTTT | CASSLVAGQPQHF
- | TRBJ2-2 | TRBV9 | - | 13 | TGTGCCAGCAGCGTATTACCCACCGGGGAGCTGTTTTTT | CASSVLPTGELFF
- | TRBJ2-2 | TRBV18 | TRBD1 | 17 | TGTGCCAGCTCACCTTTAGGGGGCCTCCGGGACACCGGGGAGCTGTTTTTT | CASSPLGGLRDTGELFF
- | TRBJ2-3 | TRBV7-2 | - | 13 | TGTGCCAGCAGCTTAGAGGGGTCTACTACGCAGTATTTT | CASSLEGSTTQYF
few | TRBJ1-6 | TRBV3-1/TRBV3-2 | - | 14 | TGTGCCAGCAGCTCCGGGACAAGAGATTCACCCCTCCACTTT | CASSSGTRDSPLHF
few | TRBJ2-6 | TRBV5-4 | TRBD1 | 19 | TGTGCCAGCACCGATTTAGACAGGGGCCTAACCTCTGGGGCCAACGTCCTGACTTTC | CASTDLDRGLTSGANVLTF
- | TRBJ1-1 | TRBV18 | - | 14 | TGTGCCAGCTCACCCAGGGATCTGAACACTGAAGCTTTCTTT | CASSPRDLNTEAFF
- | TRBJ2-1 | TRBV20-1 | - | 10 | TGCAGTGCGATAGAGAATGAGCAGTTCTTC | CSAIENEQFF
- | TRBJ2-5 | TRBV6-2/TRBV6-3 | - | 12 | TGTGCCAGCAGTTACGCTAGGGAGACCCAGTACTTC | CASSYARETQYF
few | TRBJ2-2 | TRBV2 | - | 15 | TGTGCCAGCAGTGAAACATTAAGCGACGCCGGGGAGCTGTTTTTT | CASSETLSDAGELFF
- | TRBJ1-1 | TRBV15 | - | 14 | TGTGCCACCAGCAGAGATTTGAAAGACACTGAAGCTTTCTTT | CATSRDLKDTEAFF
- | TRBJ1-1 | TRBV18 | - | 14 | TGTGCCAGCTCACCAAGGCTGGGGAACACTGAAGCTTTCTTT | CASSPRLGNTEAFF
few | TRBJ1-5 | TRBV15 | - | 16 | TGTGCCACCAGCAGAGACGTGACAGCGAATGTGCGGCCCCAGCATTTT | CATSRDVTANVRPQHF
few | TRBJ2-2 | TRBV5-4 | - | 15 | TGTGCCAGCAGCGGCCGGGACCCCAACACCGGGGAGCTGTTTTTT | CASSGRDPNTGELFF